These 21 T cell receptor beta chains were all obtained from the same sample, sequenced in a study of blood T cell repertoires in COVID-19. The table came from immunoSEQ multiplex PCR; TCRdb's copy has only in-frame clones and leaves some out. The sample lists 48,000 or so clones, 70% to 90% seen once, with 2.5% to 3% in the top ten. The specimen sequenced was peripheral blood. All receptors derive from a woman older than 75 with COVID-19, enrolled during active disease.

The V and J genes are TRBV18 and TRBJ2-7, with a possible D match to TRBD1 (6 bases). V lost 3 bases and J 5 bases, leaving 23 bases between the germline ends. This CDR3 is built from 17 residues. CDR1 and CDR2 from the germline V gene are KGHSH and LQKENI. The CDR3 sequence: CASSPSQRDTSWHEQYF. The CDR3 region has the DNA TGTGCCAGCTCACCTTCCCAGAGGGACACCTCATGGCACGAGCAGTACTTC.

CDR3 protein: CASSVGASFNQPQHF. The CDR3 coding sequence is TGTGCCAGCAGCGTGGGGGCCAGCTTCAATCAGCCCCAGCATTTT. The chain combines TRBV9 with TRBJ1-5, with D maybe TRBD1 (6 bases). Trimming left V 2 bases short and J 3 bases short, with 12 bases between. The CDR3 sequence is 15 residues long. Germline CDR1 and CDR2: SGDLS and YYNGEE.

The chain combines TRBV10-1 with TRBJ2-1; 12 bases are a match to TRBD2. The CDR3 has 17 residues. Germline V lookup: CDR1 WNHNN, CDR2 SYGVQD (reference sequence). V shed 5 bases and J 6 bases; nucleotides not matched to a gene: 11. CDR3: CASSLSRASGGANEQFF. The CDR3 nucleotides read TGCGCCAGCAGTCTTTCCAGGGCTAGCGGGGGGGCCAATGAGCAGTTCTTC.

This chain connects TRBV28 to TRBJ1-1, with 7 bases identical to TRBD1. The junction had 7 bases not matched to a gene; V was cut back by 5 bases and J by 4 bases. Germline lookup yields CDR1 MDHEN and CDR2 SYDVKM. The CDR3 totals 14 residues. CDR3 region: CASSRQGWSTEAFF. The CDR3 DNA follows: TGTGCCAGCAGTCGACAGGGATGGAGCACTGAAGCTTTCTTT.

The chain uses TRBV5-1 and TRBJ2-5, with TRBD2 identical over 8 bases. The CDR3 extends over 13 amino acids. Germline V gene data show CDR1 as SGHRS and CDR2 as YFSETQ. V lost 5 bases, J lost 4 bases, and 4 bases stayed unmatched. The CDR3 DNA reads TGCGCCAGCAGAAAGGGACTAGGAGAGACCCAGTACTTC. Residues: CASRKGLGETQYF.

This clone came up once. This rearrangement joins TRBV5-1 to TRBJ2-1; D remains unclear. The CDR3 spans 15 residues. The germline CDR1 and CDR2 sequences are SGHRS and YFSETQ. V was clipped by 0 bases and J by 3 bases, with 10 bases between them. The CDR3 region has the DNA TGCGCCAGCAGCTTGGCGGGTGTTAGCTACAATGAGCAGTTCTTC. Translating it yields CASSLAGVSYNEQFF.

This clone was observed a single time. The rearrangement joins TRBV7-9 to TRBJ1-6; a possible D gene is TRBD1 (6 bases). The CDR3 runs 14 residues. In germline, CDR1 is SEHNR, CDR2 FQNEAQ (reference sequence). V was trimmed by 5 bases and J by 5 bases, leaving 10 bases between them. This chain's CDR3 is CASSTHRDNSPLHF. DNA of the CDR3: TGTGCCAGCAGCACCCACAGGGATAATTCACCCCTCCACTTT. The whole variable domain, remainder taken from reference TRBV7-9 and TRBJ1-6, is DTGVSQNPRHKITKRGQNVTFRCDPISEHNRLYWYRQTLGQGPEFLTYFQNEAQLEKSRLLSDRFSAERPKGSFSTLEIQRTEQGDSAMYLCASSTHRDNSPLHFGNGTRLTVT.

CDR3 protein: CASRSGTPGNTGELFF. The CDR3 nucleotides read TGTGCCAGCAGGTCAGGGACACCCGGTAACACCGGGGAGCTGTTTTTT. The chain recombines TRBV7-9 with TRBJ2-2, with TRBD1 as a possible D gene (6 bases). Germline V gene sequence: CDR1 SEHNR, CDR2 FQNEAQ (reference sequence). This CDR3 is 16 amino acids long. V lost 6 bases, J lost 2 bases, and 16 bases lay in between.

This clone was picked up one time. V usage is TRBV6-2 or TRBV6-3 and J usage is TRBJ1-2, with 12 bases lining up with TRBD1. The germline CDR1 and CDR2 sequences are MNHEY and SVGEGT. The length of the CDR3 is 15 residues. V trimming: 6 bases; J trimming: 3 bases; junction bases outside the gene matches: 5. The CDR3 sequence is CASSAGTGGDYGYTF. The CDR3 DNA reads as TGTGCCAGCAGCGCCGGGACAGGGGGCGACTATGGCTACACCTTC.

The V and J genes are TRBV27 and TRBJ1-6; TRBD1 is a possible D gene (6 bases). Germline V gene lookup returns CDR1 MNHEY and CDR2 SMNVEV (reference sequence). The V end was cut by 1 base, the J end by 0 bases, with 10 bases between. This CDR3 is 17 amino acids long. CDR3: CASSLWGPSSYNSPLHF. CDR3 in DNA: TGTGCCAGCAGTTTATGGGGGCCTAGCTCCTATAATTCACCCCTCCACTTT.

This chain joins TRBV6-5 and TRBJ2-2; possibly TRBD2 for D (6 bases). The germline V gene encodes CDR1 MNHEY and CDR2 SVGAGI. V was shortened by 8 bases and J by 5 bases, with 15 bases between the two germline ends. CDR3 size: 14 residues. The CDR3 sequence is CASSFRRGTGELFF. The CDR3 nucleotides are TGTGCCAGCTCTTTCAGGCGGGGTACCGGGGAGCTGTTTTTT.

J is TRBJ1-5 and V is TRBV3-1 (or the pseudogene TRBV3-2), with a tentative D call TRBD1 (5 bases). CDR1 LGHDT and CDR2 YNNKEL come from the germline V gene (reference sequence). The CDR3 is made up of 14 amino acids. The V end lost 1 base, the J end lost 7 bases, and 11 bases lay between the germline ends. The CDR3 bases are TGTGCCAGCAGCCAAGGAAGGGGAAGGCAGCCCCAGCATTTT. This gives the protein CASSQGRGRQPQHF.

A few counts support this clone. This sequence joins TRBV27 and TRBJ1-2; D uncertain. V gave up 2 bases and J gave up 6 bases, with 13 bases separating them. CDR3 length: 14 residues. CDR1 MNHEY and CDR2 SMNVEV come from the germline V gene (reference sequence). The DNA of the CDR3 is TGTGCCAGCAGTTTAAGCCCCTCTCATGATGGCTACACCTTC. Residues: CASSLSPSHDGYTF.

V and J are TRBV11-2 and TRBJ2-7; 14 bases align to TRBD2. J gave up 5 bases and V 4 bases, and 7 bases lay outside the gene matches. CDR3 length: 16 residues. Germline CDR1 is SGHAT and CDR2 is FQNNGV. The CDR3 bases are TGTGCCAGCAGCTCGCGGACTAGCGGGAGGACCCACGAGCAGTACTTC. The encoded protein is CASSSRTSGRTHEQYF.

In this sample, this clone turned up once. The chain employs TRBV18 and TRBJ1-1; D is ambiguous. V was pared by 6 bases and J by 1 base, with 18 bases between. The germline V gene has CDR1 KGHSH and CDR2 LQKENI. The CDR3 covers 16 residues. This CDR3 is CASSLSALYQNTEAFF. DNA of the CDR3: TGTGCCAGCTCGCTCTCTGCCCTCTATCAGAACACTGAAGCTTTCTTT. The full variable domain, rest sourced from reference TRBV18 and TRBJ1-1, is NAGVMQNPRHLVRRRGQEARLRCSPMKGHSHVYWYRQLPEEGLKFMVYLQKENIIDESGMPKERFSAEFPKEGPSILRIQQVVRGDSAAYFCASSLSALYQNTEAFFGQGTRLTVV.

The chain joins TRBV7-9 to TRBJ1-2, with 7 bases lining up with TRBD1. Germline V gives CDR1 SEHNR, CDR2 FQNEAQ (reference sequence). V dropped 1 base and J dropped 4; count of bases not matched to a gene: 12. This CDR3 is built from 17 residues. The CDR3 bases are TGTGCCAGCAGCTTAGGCGCCGCTCGACAGGGCGGCTATGGCTACACCTTC. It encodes CASSLGAARQGGYGYTF.

The chain's CDR3 is CASSFGPNTGELFF. The CDR3 nucleotides read TGTGCCAGCAGCTTTGGGCCGAACACCGGGGAGCTGTTTTTT. The chain carries TRBV11-3 and TRBJ2-2; no clear D gene. The CDR3 loop spans 14 amino acids. V lost 3 bases to trimming and J lost 0 bases, with 5 bases between them. In germline, CDR1 is SGHNT, CDR2 YENEEA.

The CDR3 is CASMMTKGYNEQFF. CDR3 bases: TGTGCCAGCATGATGACTAAGGGTTACAATGAGCAGTTCTTC. V is TRBV7-2 and J is TRBJ2-1; D might be TRBD2 (5 bases). V shed 7 bases and J shed 4 bases, with 14 bases lying between them. The CDR3 has 14 amino acids. Germline CDR1 SGHTA, CDR2 FQGNSA.

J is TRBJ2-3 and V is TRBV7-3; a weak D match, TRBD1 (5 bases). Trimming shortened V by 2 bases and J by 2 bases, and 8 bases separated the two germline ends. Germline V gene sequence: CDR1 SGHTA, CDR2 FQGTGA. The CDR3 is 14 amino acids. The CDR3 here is CASSLQGYTDTQYF. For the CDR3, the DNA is TGTGCCAGCAGCTTACAGGGATACACAGATACGCAGTATTTT.

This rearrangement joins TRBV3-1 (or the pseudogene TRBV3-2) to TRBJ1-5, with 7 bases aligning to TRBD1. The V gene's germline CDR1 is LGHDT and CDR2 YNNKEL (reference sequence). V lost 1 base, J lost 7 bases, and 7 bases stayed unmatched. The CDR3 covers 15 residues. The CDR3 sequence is CASSQGRGQRQPQHF. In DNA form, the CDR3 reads TGTGCCAGCAGCCAAGGAAGGGGGCAGCGGCAGCCCCAGCATTTT.

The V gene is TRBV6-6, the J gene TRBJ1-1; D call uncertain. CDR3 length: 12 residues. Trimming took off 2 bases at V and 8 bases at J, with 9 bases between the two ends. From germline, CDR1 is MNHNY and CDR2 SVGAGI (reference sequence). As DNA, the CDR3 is TGTGCCAGCAGTTACCCGGTACCCGAAGCTTTCTTT. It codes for CASSYPVPEAFF.